This T cell receptor (beta chain) was documented in a study of blood T cell repertoires in COVID-19. About the research overall: PBMCs, B-cell-depleted T cells, or T cells provided the cDNA or gDNA that made up the material.

Adults between roughly 18 and 95 years of age took part from under 30 US areas. Cohorts were assigned according to the clinical history that participants reported. In the original workflow: Using reference gene primer amplification, nucleated cell counts were estimated. The protocol was immunoSEQ multiplex PCR, while the TCRdb copy is restricted to in-frame clones and leaves out a portion. V and J calls and clone size are as listed in that table; D and trimming were resolved from the DNA. The sample has 180,000 or so clones, about 88% seen once. CDR1 GTSNPN and CDR2 SVGIG come from the germline V gene (reference sequence). The CDR3 runs 11 residues. V lost 2 bases and J lost 9, with 10 bases in between. A few counts support this clone.

The TCR comes from a human donor with acute COVID-19. The donor label of this sample is uncertain. The chain employs TRBV30 and TRBJ1-2; the D is unclear. Sequenced material: PBMCs or T cells enriched from blood (not recorded which). Written as DNA, the CDR3 is TGTGCCTGGAGTCTAAAAGAAAGCTACACCTTC. Its protein is CAWSLKESYTF.